This is a list of T cell receptor beta chains from one sample in a study of T cells after yellow fever vaccination. Using its own MiXCR run on the 5' RACE reads, TCRdb lists one record per CDR3 protein. The sample yields about 130,000 distinct CDR3 sequences, 6.6% seen once. The starting material was CD4+ T cells sorted from PBMCs, obtained 10 days after the yellow fever booster vaccination. These TCRs come from a man in his thirties or forties who received the YFV17D yellow fever vaccine. CDR3s include the opening cysteine and the closing phenylalanine or tryptophan. D genes are given only for firm matches. Some rows have no size entry. The others give once, few or many, or a class for an expanded clone.

cdr3_aa,cdr3_nt,j_call,cdr3_length,v_call,clone_size,d_call
CASSDQNTGGTIDNEQFF,TGTGCCAGCAGTGACCAGAACACAGGCGGGACTATCGACAATGAGCAGTTCTTC,TRBJ2-1,18,TRBV25-1,many,TRBD2
CASSLTSGSINEQFF,TGCGCCAGCAGCTTGACTAGCGGGAGTATCAATGAGCAGTTCTTC,TRBJ2-1,15,TRBV5-1,many,TRBD2
CSARGGLAGGRGNTDTQYF,TGCAGTGCTAGAGGGGGACTAGCGGGAGGCAGAGGTAACACAGATACGCAGTATTTT,TRBJ2-3,19,TRBV20-1,many,TRBD2
CASSPGLAAYEQYF,TGTGCCAGCAGCCCGGGACTAGCGGCATACGAGCAGTACTTC,TRBJ2-7,14,TRBV7-2,many,TRBD2
CASRKTPYNEQFF,TGTGCCAGCAGGAAGACTCCCTACAATGAGCAGTTCTTC,TRBJ2-1,13,TRBV6-1,many,.
CASSLFEEGEQYF,TGTGCCAGCAGCTTATTTGAGGAGGGCGAGCAGTACTTC,TRBJ2-7,13,TRBV7-2,many,.
CAIGRGERYEQYF,TGTGCCATAGGGCGGGGTGAGAGATACGAGCAGTACTTC,TRBJ2-7,13,TRBV10-3,few,.
CAISEWVGEINNEQFF,TGTGCCATCAGTGAGTGGGTGGGAGAAATAAACAATGAGCAGTTCTTC,TRBJ2-1,16,TRBV10-3,many,.
CSAREGTGVGEQYF,TGCAGTGCTAGGGAAGGGACAGGGGTTGGCGAGCAGTACTTC,TRBJ2-7,14,TRBV20-1,many,TRBD1
CASSPGTGGTGELFF,TGTGCCAGCAGTCCCGGGACAGGGGGCACCGGGGAGCTGTTTTTT,TRBJ2-2,15,TRBV27,many,TRBD1
CSARDHVSYEQYF,TGCAGTGCTAGAGACCATGTCTCCTACGAGCAGTACTTC,TRBJ2-7,13,TRBV20-1,many,.
CASSLWTSGTGAKNIQYF,TGTGCCAGCAGCTTATGGACTAGCGGGACTGGAGCCAAAAACATTCAGTACTTC,TRBJ2-4,18,TRBV3-1,many,TRBD2
CASSPTSQGEQFF,TGTGCCAGCAGCCCAACTAGCCAGGGTGAGCAGTTCTTC,TRBJ2-1,13,TRBV3-1,many,.
CASSLAGKETQYF,TGCGCCAGCAGCTTGGCAGGGAAAGAGACCCAGTACTTC,TRBJ2-5,13,TRBV5-1,many,.
CASRRPASNTQYF,TGTGCCAGCAGGCGACCGGCCTCAAATACGCAGTATTTT,TRBJ2-3,13,TRBV27,many,.
CASSQGQGASGANVLTF,TGTGCCAGCAGCCAAGGACAGGGGGCTAGTGGGGCCAACGTCCTGACTTTC,TRBJ2-6,17,TRBV3-1,.,TRBD1
CASSFRRVETQYF,TGTGCCAGCAGTTTTAGGAGGGTGGAGACCCAGTACTTC,TRBJ2-5,13,TRBV28,many,.
CATSDPRAVSTDTQYF,TGTGCCACCAGTGATCCCCGTGCGGTGAGCACAGATACGCAGTATTTT,TRBJ2-3,16,TRBV24-1,many,.
CASSLGDEGTQYF,TGCGCCAGCAGCTTGGGTGACGAAGGGACCCAGTACTTC,TRBJ2-5,13,TRBV5-1,many,.
CASSLAKASGPSVDTQYF,TGCGCCAGCAGCTTGGCCAAGGCTAGCGGTCCCTCGGTGGATACGCAGTATTTT,TRBJ2-3,18,TRBV5-1,many,TRBD2
CASSPKGSDTGELFF,TGTGCCAGCTCACCAAAGGGCAGTGACACCGGGGAGCTGTTTTTT,TRBJ2-2,15,TRBV18,many,.
CSARGGPQADTQYF,TGCAGTGCTAGAGGGGGGCCTCAGGCAGATACGCAGTATTTT,TRBJ2-3,14,TRBV20-1,many,.
CASSPSGWNNEQFF,TGTGCCAGCAGCCCTAGCGGGTGGAACAATGAGCAGTTCTTC,TRBJ2-1,14,TRBV12-3/TRBV12-4,many,TRBD2